Included here is one T cell receptor (beta chain) sequence, with context. Its antigen remains unidentified. The germline gives CDR1 SGHVS, CDR2 FNYEAQ. V lost 2 bases to trimming and J lost 5 bases, with 6 bases between them. The CDR3 consists of 13 residues. The sample belongs to a study of T cell responses to AZD1222 COVID-19 vaccine. Notes on the study in general: Baseline seropositivity occurred in only a handful of AZD1222 recipients. Repertoires were collected only later (after the peak T cell response had occurred). Donors skewed white British and female; clonal diversity was possibly underestimated.

Assay: immunoSEQ multiplex PCR; the TCRdb copy retains only in-frame clones and omits some. This table has 140,000 to 150,000 clones, about 93% appearing once. This specimen was peripheral blood, taken on day 0 of AZD1222 vaccination. This chain joins TRBV7-6 and TRBJ2-2; D remains ambiguous. This TCR came from an adult in good health. As DNA, the CDR3 is TGTGCCAGCAGCTTATGGGGTACCGGGGAGCTGTTTTTT. Translating it yields CASSLWGTGELFF.